A single sample gave rise to the 18 T cell receptor beta chains below, sequenced in a study of shared clonotypes between healthy human individuals. The method was immunoSEQ multiplex PCR; TCRdb's version includes in-frame clones alone and lacks a portion of them. There are 850,000 to 1,200,000 clones in the sample; about 80% occur only once, and 1.4% lies in the top ten. Sequencing was performed on memory CD4+ T cells sorted from blood. The subset is: CD45RA-negative fraction. The receptors shown here come from a man aged 18 to 30 in good health.

The table lists this clone with a few counts. The V and J genes are TRBV10-3 and TRBJ1-2; D is uncertain. The CDR3 runs 14 residues. Germline V lookup: CDR1 ENHRY, CDR2 SYGVKD. V lost 0 bases and J 4 bases, leaving 9 bases between the germline ends. As DNA, the CDR3 is TGTGCCATCAGTGAGTCGATGCAGACCTATGGCTACACCTTC. Its translation: CAISESMQTYGYTF.

The chain is built from TRBV30 and TRBJ2-7, with 9 bases matching TRBD1. This CDR3 is built from 15 residues. V shed 0 bases, J shed 3 bases, and the junction held 6 bases outside the gene matches. Germline values: CDR1 GTSNPN, CDR2 SVGIG (reference sequence). CDR3 amino acids: CAWSVQGTGIYEQYF. DNA of the CDR3: TGTGCCTGGAGTGTACAGGGGACAGGGATCTACGAGCAGTACTTC.

This rearrangement joins TRBV28 to TRBJ1-1; TRBD1 aligns across 8 bases. The V gene end was trimmed by 5 bases and the J gene end by 11 bases; junction bases not matched to a gene: 10. CDR3 length equals 13 residues. The germline gives CDR1 MDHEN, CDR2 SYDVKM. The CDR3 coding sequence is TGTGCCAGCAGTCGCCGCGGACAGGGCAGGGCTTTCTTT. Its translation is CASSRRGQGRAFF. Combining the CDR3 with reference TRBV28 and TRBJ1-1 gives the whole variable domain DVKVTQSSRYLVKRTGEKVFLECVQDMDHENMFWYRQDPGLGLRLIYFSYDVKMKEKGDIPEGYSVSREKKERFSLILESASTNQTSMYLCASSRRGQGRAFFGQGTRLTVV.

The rearrangement links TRBV10-3 to TRBJ1-2, with a possible D match to TRBD1 (6 bases). Deletions cut 5 bases from V and 8 bases from J, with 21 bases between. Germline V lookup: CDR1 ENHRY, CDR2 SYGVKD. This CDR3 has 15 residues. CDR3 loop: CAISPTGGGLSGYTF. Here the CDR3 DNA reads TGTGCCATCAGTCCCACTGGTGGGGGCTTGTCCGGCTACACCTTC.

In the case of this clone: Distinct nucleotide sequences in the sample also encode this CDR3. The V call is TRBV6-6, the J call TRBJ1-1, with D possibly being TRBD1 (5 bases). This CDR3 comprises 13 residues. Trimming took 5 bases from V and 0 from J, leaving 7 bases between them. Germline V gives CDR1 MNHNY, CDR2 SVGAGI (reference sequence). CDR3 nucleotide sequence: TGTGCCAGCAGTCCGGGGGTGAACACTGAAGCTTTCTTT. This sequence encodes CASSPGVNTEAFF.

This chain joins TRBV5-1 and TRBJ2-4; D gene uncertain. In germline, CDR1 is SGHRS, CDR2 YFSETQ. The V end lost 0 bases, the J end lost 6 bases, and 10 bases lay between the germline ends. The CDR3 length is 14 residues. CDR3 residues: CASSLEQFGNIQYF. The CDR3 bases are TGCGCCAGCAGCTTGGAACAGTTCGGAAACATTCAGTACTTC.

Comment on this clone: A junction end diverges from the germline sequence, so it may reflect a read error. This chain uses TRBV7-7 with TRBJ2-2; D may correspond to TRBD1 or TRBD2 (6 bases each). CDR1 and CDR2 from the germline V gene are SSHAT and FNYEAQ (reference sequence). This CDR3 has 14 residues. The CDR3 region is CASSLRGATGELFF. The DNA of the CDR3 is TGTGCTAGCAGCTTAAGGGGGGCCACCGGGGAGCTGTTTTTT. Full variable domain (rest looked up from reference TRBV7-7 and TRBJ2-2): GAGVSQSPRYKVTKRGQDVTLRCDPISSHATLYWYQQALGQGPEFLTYFNYEAQPDKSGLPSDRFSAERPEGSISTLTIQRTEQRDSAMYRCASSLRGATGELFFGEGSRLTVL.

This clone showed up many times. The rearrangement links TRBV9 to TRBJ2-7; D may be TRBD1 (5 bases). V was pared by 0 bases and J by 3 bases, with 16 bases between. Germline CDR1 and CDR2: SGDLS and YYNGEE. The CDR3 loop spans 16 amino acids. The CDR3, as DNA: TGTGCCAGCAGCGTAGGGTCAGGGCTCTTTGACTACGAGCAGTACTTC. Amino acid sequence: CASSVGSGLFDYEQYF.

The rearrangement joins TRBV7-9 to TRBJ2-7; 8 bases are a match to TRBD1. V shed 4 bases and J 6 bases; nucleotides not matched to a gene: 2. The length of the CDR3 is 12 residues. Germline V gives CDR1 SEHNR, CDR2 FQNEAQ (reference sequence). CDR3 nucleotides: TGTGCCAGCAGCTCCACAGGGGGCGAGCAGTACTTC. The encoded protein is CASSSTGGEQYF. The full variable domain, with the rest looked up from reference TRBV7-9 and TRBJ2-7, is DTGVSQNPRHKITKRGQNVTFRCDPISEHNRLYWYRQTLGQGPEFLTYFQNEAQLEKSRLLSDRFSAERPKGSFSTLEIQRTEQGDSAMYLCASSSTGGEQYFGPGTRLTVT.

This clone has just a few counts. This chain joins TRBV5-1 and TRBJ2-7; the match to TRBD1 covers 7 bases. The CDR3 has 16 amino acids. Trimming removed 0 bases from V and 4 bases from J; junction bases left unmatched: 10. From germline, CDR1 is SGHRS and CDR2 YFSETQ. CDR3 in amino acids: CASSLAPEQGWYEQYF. CDR3 nucleotides: TGCGCCAGCAGCTTGGCTCCAGAACAGGGGTGGTACGAGCAGTACTTC.

This clone was recorded once. This CDR3 is also generated by other DNA sequences in the sample. CDR3 sequence (DNA): TGCGCCAGCAGCTTGGGGGCCTTAGCGGGAACTCAAGAGACCCAGTACTTC. It translates to CASSLGALAGTQETQYF. V and J are TRBV5-1 and TRBJ2-5; 8 bases map to TRBD2. The CDR3 length is 17 residues. Germline V lookup: CDR1 SGHRS, CDR2 YFSETQ. V lost 0 bases to trimming and J lost 2 bases; unmatched junction nucleotides: 9.

Regarding this clone: Likely a read error: the CDR3 ends without its conserved phenylalanine or tryptophan. The rearrangement links TRBV28 to TRBJ1-2; D ambiguous. V was trimmed by 7 bases and J by 3 bases, leaving 12 bases between them. Germline CDR1 reads MDHEN; CDR2 reads SYDVKM. CDR3 size: 13 residues. DNA for the CDR3: TGTGCCAGCACGATGGGCGGCTACTATGGCTACACCTCC. This gives the protein CASTMGGYYGYTS.

The chain combines TRBV5-6 with TRBJ1-2, with 9 bases matching TRBD1. The CDR3 has 14 amino acids. CDR1 and CDR2 from the germline V gene are SGHDT and YYEEEE. Trimming removed 4 bases from V and 6 bases from J; junction bases left unmatched: 7. The DNA of the CDR3 is TGTGCCAGCAGCGCTACAGGGGGCGCGGATGGCTACACCTTC. Its protein is CASSATGGADGYTF.

A word on this clone: Possible read error: a much larger clone is one base away. The chain carries TRBV7-9 and TRBJ2-7, with 9 bases that match TRBD1. This CDR3 is built from 14 residues. The germline CDR1 and CDR2 sequences are SEHNR and FQNEAQ (reference sequence). V lost 4 bases to trimming and J lost 2 bases; unmatched junction nucleotides: 3. The chain's CDR3 is CASSSRTGAYEQYF. Here the CDR3 DNA reads TGTGCCAGCAGCTCCCGGACAGGGGCCTACGAGCAGTACTTC.

This chain uses TRBV5-4 with TRBJ2-7; 11 bases agree with TRBD2. The J segment lost 0 bases and the V segment lost 3 bases, leaving 2 bases of the junction unmatched. CDR1 and CDR2 (germline): SGHNT, YYREEE (reference sequence). The CDR3 is 15 residues long. The CDR3 DNA reads TGTGCCAGCAGCTCCACTAGCGGGAGCTCCTACGAGCAGTACTTC. Its protein is CASSSTSGSSYEQYF.

The V call is TRBV19, the J call TRBJ1-5, with TRBD1 identical over 10 bases. This CDR3 has 16 residues. In germline, CDR1 is LNHDA, CDR2 SQIVND (reference sequence). V lost 1 base, J lost 5 bases, and 5 bases stayed unmatched. The CDR3 DNA reads TGTGCCAGTAGTATAGCCGGGACAGGGGTTTATCAGCCCCAGCATTTT. Amino acid sequence: CASSIAGTGVYQPQHF.

This clone was observed a single time. The rearrangement joins TRBV28 to TRBJ1-5, with TRBD1 matching 7 bases. The CDR3 extends over 14 amino acids. Germline V CDR1 and CDR2: MDHEN, SYDVKM. V was pared by 11 bases and J by 4 bases, with 11 bases of the junction left unmatched. The DNA of the CDR3 is TGTGCCGGTAACAGGGGCCGGGGGAATCAGCCCCAGCATTTT. Its translation: CAGNRGRGNQPQHF.

The V gene is TRBV29-1, the J gene TRBJ1-5; D is uncertain. The CDR3 sequence is 12 residues long. Trimming pared 7 bases from V and 5 bases from J, leaving 12 bases between. Germline V CDR1 and CDR2: SQVTM, ANQGSEA. The CDR3 DNA reads as TGCAGCGACCTCCCACTACATCAGCCCCAGCATTTT. This translates into CSDLPLHQPQHF.